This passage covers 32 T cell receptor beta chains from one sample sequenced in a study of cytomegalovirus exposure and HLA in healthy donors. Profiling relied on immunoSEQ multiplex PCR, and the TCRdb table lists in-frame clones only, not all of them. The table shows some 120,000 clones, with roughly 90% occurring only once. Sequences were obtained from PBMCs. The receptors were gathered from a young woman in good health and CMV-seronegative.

The CDR3 protein is CASRLAGGIPDTQYF. The DNA for the CDR3 is TGTGCCAGCCGATTAGCGGGAGGGATCCCAGATACGCAGTATTTT. The genes are TRBV27 and TRBJ2-3; 11 bases are shared with TRBD2. Trimming cost V 8 bases and J 4 bases; bases outside gene matches: 8. Germline V gene sequence: CDR1 MNHEY, CDR2 SMNVEV (reference sequence). CDR3 length: 15 residues.

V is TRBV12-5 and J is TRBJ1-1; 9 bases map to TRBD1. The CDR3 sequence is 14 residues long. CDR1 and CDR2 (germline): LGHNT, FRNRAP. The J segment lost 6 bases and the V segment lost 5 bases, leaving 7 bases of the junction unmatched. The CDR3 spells CASGIPDRGPEAFF. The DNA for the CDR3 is TGTGCTAGTGGTATCCCGGACAGGGGCCCTGAAGCTTTCTTT.

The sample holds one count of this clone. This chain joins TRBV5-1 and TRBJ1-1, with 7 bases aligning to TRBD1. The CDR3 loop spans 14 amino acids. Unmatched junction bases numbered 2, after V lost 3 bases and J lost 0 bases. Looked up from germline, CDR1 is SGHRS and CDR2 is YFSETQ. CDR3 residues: CASSSDRLNTEAFF. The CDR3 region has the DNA TGCGCCAGCAGCTCGGACAGGCTGAACACTGAAGCTTTCTTT.

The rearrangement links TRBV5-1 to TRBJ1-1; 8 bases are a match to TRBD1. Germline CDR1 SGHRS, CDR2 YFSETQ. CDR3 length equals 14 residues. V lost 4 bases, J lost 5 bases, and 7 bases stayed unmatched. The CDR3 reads CASSLRGQETEAFF. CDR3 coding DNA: TGCGCCAGCAGCCTCAGGGGGCAGGAGACTGAAGCTTTCTTT.

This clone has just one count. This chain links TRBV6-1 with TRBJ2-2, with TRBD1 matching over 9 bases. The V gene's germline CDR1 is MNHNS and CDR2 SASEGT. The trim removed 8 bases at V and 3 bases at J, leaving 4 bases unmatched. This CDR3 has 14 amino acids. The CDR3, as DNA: TGTGCCAGCTCCGGGACAGGGTACACCGGGGAGCTGTTTTTT. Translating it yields CASSGTGYTGELFF.

The CDR3 bases are TGTGCCAGCAGCCGCCTACAGGGCAGCTACAATGAGCAGTTCTTC. Translation: CASSRLQGSYNEQFF. The chain has TRBV7-9 and TRBJ2-1, with D possibly TRBD1 on 6 matching bases. V was pared by 5 bases and J by 3 bases, with 14 bases between. The CDR3 contains 15 residues. The germline CDR1 and CDR2 sequences are SEHNR and FQNEAQ (reference sequence).

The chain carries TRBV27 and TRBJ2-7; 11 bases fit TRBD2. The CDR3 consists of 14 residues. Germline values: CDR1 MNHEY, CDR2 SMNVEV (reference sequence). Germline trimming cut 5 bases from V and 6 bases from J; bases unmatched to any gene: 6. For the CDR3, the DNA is TGTGCCAGCAGTCCAGGGACTAGCGGCGCCGAGCAGTACTTC. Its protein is CASSPGTSGAEQYF.

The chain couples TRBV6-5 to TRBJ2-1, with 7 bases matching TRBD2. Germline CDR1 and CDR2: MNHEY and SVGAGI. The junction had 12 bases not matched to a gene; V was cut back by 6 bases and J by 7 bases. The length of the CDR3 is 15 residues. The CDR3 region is CASSRRTRGMNEQFF. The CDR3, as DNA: TGTGCCAGCAGCCGCCGGACTAGAGGTATGAATGAGCAGTTCTTC.

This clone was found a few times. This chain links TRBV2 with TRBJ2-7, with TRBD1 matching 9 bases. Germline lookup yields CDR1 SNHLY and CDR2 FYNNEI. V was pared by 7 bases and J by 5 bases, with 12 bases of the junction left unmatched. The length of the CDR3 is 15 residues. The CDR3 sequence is CASTPFGTGHDEQYF. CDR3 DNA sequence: TGTGCCAGCACTCCCTTCGGGACAGGGCACGACGAGCAGTACTTC.

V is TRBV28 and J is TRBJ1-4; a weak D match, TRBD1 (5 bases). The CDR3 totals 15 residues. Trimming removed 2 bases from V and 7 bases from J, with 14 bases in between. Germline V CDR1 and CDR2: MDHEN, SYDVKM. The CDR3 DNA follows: TGTGCCAGCAGTTTAAGGTGGCAGGGCTCTGAAAAACTGTTTTTT. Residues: CASSLRWQGSEKLFF.

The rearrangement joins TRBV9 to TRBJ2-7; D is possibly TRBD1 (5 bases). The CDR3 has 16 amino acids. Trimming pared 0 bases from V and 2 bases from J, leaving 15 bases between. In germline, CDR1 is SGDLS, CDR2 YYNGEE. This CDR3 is CASSVDRSELTYEQYF. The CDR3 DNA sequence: TGTGCCAGCAGCGTAGACAGGAGCGAACTAACCTACGAGCAGTACTTC.

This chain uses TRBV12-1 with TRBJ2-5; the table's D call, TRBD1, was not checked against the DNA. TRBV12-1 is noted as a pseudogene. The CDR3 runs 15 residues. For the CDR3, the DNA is TGTGCCAGCAGCCAAAACAGGGGGAAGAATGAGACCCAGTACTTC. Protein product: CASSQNRGKNETQYF.

Written as DNA, the CDR3 is TGCGCCAGCAGCCAAGACCCGGCGGGAGGACGGCGCAATGAGCAGTTCTTC. The encoded protein is CASSQDPAGGRRNEQFF. The chain recombines TRBV4-1 with TRBJ2-1; TRBD2 matches at 8 bases. The V gene end was trimmed by 0 bases and the J gene end by 6 bases; junction bases not matched to a gene: 10. Germline V gene sequence: CDR1 MGHRA, CDR2 YSYEKL. The CDR3 runs to 17 residues.

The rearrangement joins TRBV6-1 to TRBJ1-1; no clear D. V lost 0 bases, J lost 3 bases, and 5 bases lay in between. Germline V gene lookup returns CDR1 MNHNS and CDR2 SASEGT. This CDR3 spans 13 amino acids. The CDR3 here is CASSEASHTEAFF. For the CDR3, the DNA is TGTGCCAGCAGTGAAGCCTCTCACACTGAAGCTTTCTTT.

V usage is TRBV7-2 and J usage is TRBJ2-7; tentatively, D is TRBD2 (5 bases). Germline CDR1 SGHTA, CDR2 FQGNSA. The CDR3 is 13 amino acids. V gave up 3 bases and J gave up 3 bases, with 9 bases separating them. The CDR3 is CASSFGVNYEQYF. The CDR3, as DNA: TGTGCCAGCAGCTTCGGGGTGAACTACGAGCAGTACTTC.

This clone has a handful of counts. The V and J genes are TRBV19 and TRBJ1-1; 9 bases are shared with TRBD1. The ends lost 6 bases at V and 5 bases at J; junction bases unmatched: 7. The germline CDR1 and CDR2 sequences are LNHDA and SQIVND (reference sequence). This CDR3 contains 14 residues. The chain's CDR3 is CASSSGTGWTEAFF. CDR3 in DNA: TGTGCCAGTAGCTCCGGGACAGGGTGGACTGAAGCTTTCTTT.

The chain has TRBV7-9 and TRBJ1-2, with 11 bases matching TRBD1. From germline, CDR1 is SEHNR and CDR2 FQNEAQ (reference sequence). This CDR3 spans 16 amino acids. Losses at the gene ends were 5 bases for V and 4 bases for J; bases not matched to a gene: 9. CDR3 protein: CASSPGQGAWGYGYTF. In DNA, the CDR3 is TGTGCCAGCAGCCCAGGACAGGGGGCTTGGGGCTATGGCTACACCTTC.

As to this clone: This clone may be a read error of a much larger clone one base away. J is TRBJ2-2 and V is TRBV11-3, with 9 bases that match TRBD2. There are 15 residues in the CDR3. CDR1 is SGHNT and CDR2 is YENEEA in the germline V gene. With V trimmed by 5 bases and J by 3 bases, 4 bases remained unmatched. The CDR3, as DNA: TGTGCCAGCAGCGCGGGACTAGCAGACACCGGGGAGCTGTTTTTT. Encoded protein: CASSAGLADTGELFF.

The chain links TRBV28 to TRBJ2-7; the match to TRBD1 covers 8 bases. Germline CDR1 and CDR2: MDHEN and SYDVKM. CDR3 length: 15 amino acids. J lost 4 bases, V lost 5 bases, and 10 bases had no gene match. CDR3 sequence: CASSPDRVETYEQYF. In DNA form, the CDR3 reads TGTGCCAGCAGTCCGGACAGGGTAGAAACGTACGAGCAGTACTTC.

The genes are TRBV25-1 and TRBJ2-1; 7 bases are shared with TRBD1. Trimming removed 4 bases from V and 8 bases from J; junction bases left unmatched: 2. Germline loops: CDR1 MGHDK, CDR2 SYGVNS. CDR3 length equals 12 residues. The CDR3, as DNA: TGTGCCAGCAGTGGACAGGGCGATGAGCAGTTCTTC. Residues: CASSGQGDEQFF.

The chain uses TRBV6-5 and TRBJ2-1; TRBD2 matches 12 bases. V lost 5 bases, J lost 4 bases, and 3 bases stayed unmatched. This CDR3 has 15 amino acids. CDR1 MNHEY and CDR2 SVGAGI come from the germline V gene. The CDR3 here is CASSQGLAGYNEQFF. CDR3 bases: TGTGCCAGCAGTCAAGGACTAGCGGGGTACAATGAGCAGTTCTTC.

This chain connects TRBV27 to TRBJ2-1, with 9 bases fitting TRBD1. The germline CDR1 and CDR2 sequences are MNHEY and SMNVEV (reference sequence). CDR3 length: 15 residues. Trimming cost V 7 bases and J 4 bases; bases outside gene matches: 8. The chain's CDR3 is CASTTRDRVYNEQFF. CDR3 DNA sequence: TGTGCCAGCACCACCCGGGACAGGGTTTACAATGAGCAGTTCTTC.

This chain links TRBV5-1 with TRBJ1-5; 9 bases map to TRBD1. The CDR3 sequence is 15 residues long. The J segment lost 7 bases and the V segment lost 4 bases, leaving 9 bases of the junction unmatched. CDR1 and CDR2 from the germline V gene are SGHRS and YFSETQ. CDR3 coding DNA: TGCGCCAGCAGCGTTGGGGACAGGGCGGGGCAGCCCCAGCATTTT. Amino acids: CASSVGDRAGQPQHF.

The CDR3 DNA reads TGCGCCAGCAGCTTGGCCCGAATAGACAGGGTGAAAGGGGAGACCCAGTACTTC. It is translated as CASSLARIDRVKGETQYF. V usage is TRBV5-1 and J usage is TRBJ2-5, with 7 bases lining up with TRBD1. Germline V lookup: CDR1 SGHRS, CDR2 YFSETQ. The ends lost 0 bases at V and 5 bases at J; junction bases unmatched: 16. The CDR3 sequence is 18 residues long.

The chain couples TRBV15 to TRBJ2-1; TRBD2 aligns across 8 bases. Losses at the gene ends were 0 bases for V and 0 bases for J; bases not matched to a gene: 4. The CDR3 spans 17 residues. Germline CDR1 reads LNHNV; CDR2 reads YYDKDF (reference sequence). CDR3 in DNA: TGTGCCACCAGCAGAGATCCCAGCGGGAGCTCCTACAATGAGCAGTTCTTC. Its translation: CATSRDPSGSSYNEQFF.

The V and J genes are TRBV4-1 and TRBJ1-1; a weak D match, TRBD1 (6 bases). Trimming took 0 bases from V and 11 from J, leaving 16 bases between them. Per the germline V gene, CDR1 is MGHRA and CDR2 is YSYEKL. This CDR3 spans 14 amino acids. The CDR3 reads CASSQDRGGDVAFF. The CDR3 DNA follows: TGCGCCAGCAGCCAAGATCGAGGGGGAGACGTGGCTTTCTTT.

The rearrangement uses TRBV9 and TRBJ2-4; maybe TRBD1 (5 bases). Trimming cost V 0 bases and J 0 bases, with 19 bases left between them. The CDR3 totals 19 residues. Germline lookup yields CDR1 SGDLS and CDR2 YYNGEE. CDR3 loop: CASSVVHGGARKAKNIQYF. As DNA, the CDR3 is TGTGCCAGCAGCGTAGTGCACGGTGGGGCTAGAAAAGCCAAAAACATTCAGTACTTC.

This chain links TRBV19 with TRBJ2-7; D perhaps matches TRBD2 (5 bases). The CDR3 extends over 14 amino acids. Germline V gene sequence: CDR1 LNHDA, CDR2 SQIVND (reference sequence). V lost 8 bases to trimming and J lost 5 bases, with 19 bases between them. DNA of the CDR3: TGTGCCAGTGGCGGGCGGGCGAGATTGGACGAGCAGTACTTC. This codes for CASGGRARLDEQYF.

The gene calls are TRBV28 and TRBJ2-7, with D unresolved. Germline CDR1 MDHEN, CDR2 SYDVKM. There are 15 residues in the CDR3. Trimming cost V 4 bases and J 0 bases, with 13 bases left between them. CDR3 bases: TGTGCCAGCAGTTACCCTACAGTACCCTCCTACGAGCAGTACTTC. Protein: CASSYPTVPSYEQYF.

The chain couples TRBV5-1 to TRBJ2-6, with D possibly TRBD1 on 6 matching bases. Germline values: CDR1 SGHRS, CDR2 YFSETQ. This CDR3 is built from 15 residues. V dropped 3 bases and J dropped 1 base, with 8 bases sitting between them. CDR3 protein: CASSSQGSGANVLTF. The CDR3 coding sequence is TGCGCCAGCAGCTCACAGGGATCTGGGGCCAACGTCCTGACTTTC.

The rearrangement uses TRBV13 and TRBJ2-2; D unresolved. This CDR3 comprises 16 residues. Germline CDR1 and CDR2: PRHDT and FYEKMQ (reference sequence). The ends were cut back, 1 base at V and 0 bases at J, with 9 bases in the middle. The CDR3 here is CASSLDPRTNTGELFF. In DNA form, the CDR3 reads TGTGCCAGCAGCTTAGACCCTAGGACGAACACCGGGGAGCTGTTTTTT.

This CDR3 is CASSRGQINTEAFF. The CDR3 DNA follows: TGTGCCAGCTCGAGAGGACAGATTAACACTGAAGCTTTCTTT. The V and J genes are TRBV18 and TRBJ1-1; the D gene is possibly TRBD1 (6 bases). The germline V gene has CDR1 KGHSH and CDR2 LQKENI. V lost 6 bases, J lost 2 bases, and 13 bases lay in between. This CDR3 has 14 amino acids.